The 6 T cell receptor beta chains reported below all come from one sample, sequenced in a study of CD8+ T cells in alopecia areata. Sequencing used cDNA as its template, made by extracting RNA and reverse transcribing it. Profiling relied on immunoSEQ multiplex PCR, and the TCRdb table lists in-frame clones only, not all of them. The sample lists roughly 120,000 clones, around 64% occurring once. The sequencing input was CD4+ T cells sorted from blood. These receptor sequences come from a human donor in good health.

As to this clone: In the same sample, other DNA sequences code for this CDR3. This chain's CDR3 is CSVGGSQETQYF. CDR3 bases: TGCAGCGTTGGGGGCAGCCAAGAGACCCAGTACTTC. This chain uses TRBV29-1 with TRBJ2-5; D perhaps matches TRBD1 (5 bases). With 4 bases removed from V and 1 base from J, the gap between germline ends came to 7 bases. Per germline, CDR1 SQVTM and CDR2 ANQGSEA. The CDR3 runs to 12 residues.

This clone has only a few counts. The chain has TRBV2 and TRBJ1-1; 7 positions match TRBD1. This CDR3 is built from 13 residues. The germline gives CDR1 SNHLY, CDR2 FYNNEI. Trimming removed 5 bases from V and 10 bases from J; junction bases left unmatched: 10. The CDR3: CASSRQGESPAFF. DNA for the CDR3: TGTGCCAGCAGTCGACAGGGAGAGTCGCCAGCTTTCTTT.

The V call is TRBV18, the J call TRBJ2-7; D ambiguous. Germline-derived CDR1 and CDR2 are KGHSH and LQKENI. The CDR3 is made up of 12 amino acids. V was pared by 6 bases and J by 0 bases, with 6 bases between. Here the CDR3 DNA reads TGTGCCAGCTCGCACAGCTCCTACGAGCAGTACTTC. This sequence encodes CASSHSSYEQYF.

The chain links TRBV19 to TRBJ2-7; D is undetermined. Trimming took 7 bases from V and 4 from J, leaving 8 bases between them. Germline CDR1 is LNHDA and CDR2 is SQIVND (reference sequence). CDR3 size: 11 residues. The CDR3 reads CASTAGYEQYF. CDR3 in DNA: TGTGCCAGTACCGCCGGGTACGAGCAGTACTTC. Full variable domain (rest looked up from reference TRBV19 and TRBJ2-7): DGGITQSPKYLFRKEGQNVTLSCEQNLNHDAMYWYRQDPGQGLRLIYYSQIVNDFQKGDIAEGYSVSREKKESFPLTVTSAQKNPTAFYLCASTAGYEQYFGPGTRLTVT.

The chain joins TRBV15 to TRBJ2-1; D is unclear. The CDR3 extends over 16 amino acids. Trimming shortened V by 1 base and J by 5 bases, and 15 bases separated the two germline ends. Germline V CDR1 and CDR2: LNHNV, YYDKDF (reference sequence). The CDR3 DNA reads TGTGCCACCAGCAGAGGCCCGGCTAGGGCCGACAATGAGCAGTTCTTC. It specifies CATSRGPARADNEQFF.

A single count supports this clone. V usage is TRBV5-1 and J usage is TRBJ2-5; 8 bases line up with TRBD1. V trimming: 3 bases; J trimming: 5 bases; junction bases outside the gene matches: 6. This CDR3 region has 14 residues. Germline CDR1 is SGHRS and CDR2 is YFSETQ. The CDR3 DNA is TGCGCCAGCAGCTCCGGACAGGGTGGGGAGACCCAGTACTTC. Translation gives CASSSGQGGETQYF.